This T cell receptor (beta chain) comes out of a study of shared clonotypes between healthy human individuals. As defined, naive CD8 cells were CD45RO-negative and positively selected for CCR7, with terminally differentiated effector memory CD45RA+ cells excluded. Germline assignment: CDR1 SEHNR and CDR2 FQNEAQ (reference sequence). This CDR3 region has 15 residues. V was clipped by 4 bases and J by 4 bases; unmatched bases: 6. Here immunoSEQ multiplex PCR was the method, and the copy in TCRdb shows in-frame clones only, minus some. The sample consists of some 2,100,000 clones, under 95% of them appearing once.

The source material was naive CD8+ T cells from PBMCs. The chain recombines TRBV7-9 with TRBJ2-3; 9 nucleotides match TRBD2. The clonotype was recovered from a man aged 18 to 30 in good health. Some clones in this sample may be carry-over from other donors' samples. The CDR3 is CASSSTSGYADTQYF. The CDR3 DNA is TGTGCCAGCAGCTCAACTAGCGGGTACGCAGATACGCAGTATTTT.